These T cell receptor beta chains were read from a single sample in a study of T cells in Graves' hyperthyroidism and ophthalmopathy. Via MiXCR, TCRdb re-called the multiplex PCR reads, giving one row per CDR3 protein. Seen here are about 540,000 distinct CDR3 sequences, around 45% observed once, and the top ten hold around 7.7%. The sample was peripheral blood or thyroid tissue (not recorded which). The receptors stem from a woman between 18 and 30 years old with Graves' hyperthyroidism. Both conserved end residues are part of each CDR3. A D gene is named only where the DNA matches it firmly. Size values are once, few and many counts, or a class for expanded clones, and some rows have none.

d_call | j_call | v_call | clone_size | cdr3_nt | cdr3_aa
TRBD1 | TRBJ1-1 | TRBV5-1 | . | TGCGCCAGCAGCCAAGGGGACAGGACGATGAACACTGAAGCTTTCTTT | CASSQGDRTMNTEAFF
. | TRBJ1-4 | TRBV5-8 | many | TGTGCCAGCAGCTTACAGGTTTGGGGAAAACTGTTTTTT | CASSLQVWGKLFF
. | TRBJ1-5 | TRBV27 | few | TGTGCCAGCAGTTTGAAGAATCAGCCCCAGCATTTT | CASSLKNQPQHF
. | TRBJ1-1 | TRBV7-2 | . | TGTGCCAGCAGCGCCCAGGGGAGTGAAGCTTTCTTT | CASSAQGSEAFF
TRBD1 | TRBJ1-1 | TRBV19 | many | TGTGCCACCAAGCGACAGGGGGCGAGGAGCACTGAAGCTTTCTTT | CATKRQGARSTEAFF
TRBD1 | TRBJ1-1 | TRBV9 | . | TGTGCCAGCAGCGTAGTAGGACAGGGGGCTCTTGAAGCTTTCTTT | CASSVVGQGALEAFF
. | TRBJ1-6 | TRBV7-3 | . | TGTGCCAGCAGCTTATCCAGGGATTCACCCCTCCACTTT | CASSLSRDSPLHF
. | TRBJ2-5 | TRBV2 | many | TGTGCCAGCAGTGACACCCTAAAGGGGACCCAGTACTTC | CASSDTLKGTQYF
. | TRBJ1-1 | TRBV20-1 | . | TGCAGTGCTAGTGTAGCGGGATACGCTGAAGCTTTCTTT | CSASVAGYAEAFF
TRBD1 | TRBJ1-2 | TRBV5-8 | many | TGTGCCAGCAGCTTGTGGACAGGAGATACCTATGGCTACACCTTC | CASSLWTGDTYGYTF
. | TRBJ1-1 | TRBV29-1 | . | TGCAGCGTAGCTGGGGTGGGGACTGAAGCTTTCTTT | CSVAGVGTEAFF
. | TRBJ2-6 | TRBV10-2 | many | TGCGCCAGCAGGAAGGGGGAATTCTCTGGGGCCAACGTCCTGACTTTC | CASRKGEFSGANVLTF
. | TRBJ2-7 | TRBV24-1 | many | TGTGCCACCAGCGACAGGTCAGAAGGCTACGAGCAGTACTTC | CATSDRSEGYEQYF
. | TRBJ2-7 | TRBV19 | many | TGTGCCAGTAGTATTCAGGTGGCGGGCTCCTACGAGCAGTACTTC | CASSIQVAGSYEQYF
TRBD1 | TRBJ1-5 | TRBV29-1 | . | TGCAGCCAAGGACAGGGGTATGTTCAGCCCCAGCATTTT | CSQGQGYVQPQHF
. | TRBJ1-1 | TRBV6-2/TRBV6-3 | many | TGTGCCAGCAGGCTAGCGGCCAGACCTAACACTGAAGCTTTCTTT | CASRLAARPNTEAFF
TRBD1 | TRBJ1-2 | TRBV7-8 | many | TGTGCCAGCAGTTTATTGAACAGGGGTGAAGGCTACACCTTC | CASSLLNRGEGYTF
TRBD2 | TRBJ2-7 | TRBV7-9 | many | TGTGCCAGCAGCGGGAGACTAGCGGGGCTTGGCTACGAGCAGTACTTC | CASSGRLAGLGYEQYF
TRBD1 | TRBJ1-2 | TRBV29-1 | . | TGCAGCGTCCGACAGGGGGCGAGAGGCTACACCTTC | CSVRQGARGYTF
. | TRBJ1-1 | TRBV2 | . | TGTGCCAGCAGTGAATGGTGGGGTGCGGGACCGAAAGCTTTCTTT | CASSEWWGAGPKAFF
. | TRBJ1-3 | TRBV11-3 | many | TGTGCCAGCAGCTTAGTCATAGGGGGAAACACCATATATTTT | CASSLVIGGNTIYF
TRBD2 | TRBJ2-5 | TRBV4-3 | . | TGCGCCAGCAGCCAAGCCCCTCGGCTAGCGGGAGTCCGGGAGACCCAGTACTTC | CASSQAPRLAGVRETQYF
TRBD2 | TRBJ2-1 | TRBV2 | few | TGTGCCAGCAGCCCTCTAGCGGGAGGAAGTGAGCAGTTCTTC | CASSPLAGGSEQFF
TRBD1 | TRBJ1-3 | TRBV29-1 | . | TGCAGCGTAGCCGACAGGGAAGGGGACTATGGCTACACCATATATTTT | CSVADREGDYGYTIYF
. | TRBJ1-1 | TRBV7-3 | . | TGTGCCAGCAGCTCCCCGGCAGGTTCGGCCCTCGTCTTC | CASSSPAGSALVF
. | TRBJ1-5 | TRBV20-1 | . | TGCAGTGCAGTGACTAGCGGGAGGGCTTACGAGCATTTT | CSAVTSGRAYEHF
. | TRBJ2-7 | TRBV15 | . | TGTGCCACCAGCAGAGGACTAGTCGAAGCCGAGCAGTACTTC | CATSRGLVEAEQYF
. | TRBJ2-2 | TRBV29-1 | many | TGCAGCGTCGTATTACGGACGGAAAAGAACACCGGGGAGCTGTTTTTT | CSVVLRTEKNTGELFF
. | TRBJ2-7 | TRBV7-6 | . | TGTGCCAGCAGCACCGGGGCAAGGACGTCTGCGGGAAAATCTTACGAGCAGTACTTC | CASSTGARTSAGKSYEQYF
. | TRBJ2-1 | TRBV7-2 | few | TGTGCCAGCAGCTTCGGGCCTAACCCAGGGGAGCAGTTCTTC | CASSFGPNPGEQFF
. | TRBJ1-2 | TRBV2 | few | TGTGCTAGCCCCCGGACAGTCAACTATGGCTACACCTTC | CASPRTVNYGYTF
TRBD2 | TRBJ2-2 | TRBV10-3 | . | TGTGCCATCAGTGTCAGCGGGAGGGTCGGCACCGGGGAGCTGTTTTTT | CAISVSGRVGTGELFF
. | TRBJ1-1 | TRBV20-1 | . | TGCAGTGCTAGATCCGGGGGCAGCGGCACTGAAGCTTTCTTT | CSARSGGSGTEAFF
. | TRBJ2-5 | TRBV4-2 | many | TGTGCCAGCAGCCAAGGTCGGGCGGGCCGACAAGAGACCCAGTACTTC | CASSQGRAGRQETQYF
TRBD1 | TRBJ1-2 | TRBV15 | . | TGTGCCACCAGCAGAGATGGACAGGGGACCTATGGCTACACCTTC | CATSRDGQGTYGYTF
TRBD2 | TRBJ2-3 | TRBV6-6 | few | TGTGCCAGCACCCGGGGGGGAGATACGCAGTATTTT | CASTRGGDTQYF
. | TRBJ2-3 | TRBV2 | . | TGTGCCAGCAGTGTGAGGCGCGACACAGATACGCAGTATTTT | CASSVRRDTDTQYF
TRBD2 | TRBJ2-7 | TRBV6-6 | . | TGTGCCAGCAGTAAGCGGGGGGGTGGCCACGAGCAGTACTTC | CASSKRGGGHEQYF
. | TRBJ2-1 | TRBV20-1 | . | TGCAGTGCCAGGAAGATTGAGCAGTCCTTC | CSARKIEQSF
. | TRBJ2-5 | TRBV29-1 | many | TGCAGCGTTGTGGGGGAGACCCAGTACTTC | CSVVGETQYF
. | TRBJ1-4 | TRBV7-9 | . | TGTGCCAGCGGGGACCGTCCCTATGAAAAACTGTTTTTT | CASGDRPYEKLFF
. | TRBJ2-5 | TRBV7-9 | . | TGTGCCAGCAGCTTAGGACAGTCGGAGACCCAGTACTTC | CASSLGQSETQYF
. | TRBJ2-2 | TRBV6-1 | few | TGTGCCAGCACTGACTACACATATGATACGTTATCCCACGGGGAGCTGTTTTTT | CASTDYTYDTLSHGELFF
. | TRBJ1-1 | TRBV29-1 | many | TGCAGCGTTAGTCAGGTGGGGAACACTGAAGCTTTCTTT | CSVSQVGNTEAFF
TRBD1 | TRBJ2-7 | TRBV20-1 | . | TGCAGTGCTAGAGATTTCACAGGGGAATCTGGTGAGCAGTACTTC | CSARDFTGESGEQYF
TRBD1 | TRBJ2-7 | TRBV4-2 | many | TGTGCCAGCAGCCAAGATCCAGGCAGGGGGTACGAGCAGTACTTC | CASSQDPGRGYEQYF